The clone carrying this T cell receptor beta chain was found many times. Its specificity is not known. CDR1 DFQATT and CDR2 SNEGSKA come from the germline V gene (reference sequence). This CDR3 region has 14 residues. Trimming left V 1 base short and J 1 base short, with 8 bases between. RNA transcripts gave rise to amplified TCR beta CDR3 regions. Initially, a first-round RT-PCR of the TCR CDR3 employed the HTBI primer set. TCRdb re-derived calls from the multiplex PCR reads in MiXCR, one entry per CDR3 protein. The sample contains roughly 300,000 distinct CDR3 sequences, 20% to 30% of which appear only once. The data were obtained in a study of T cells in Graves' hyperthyroidism and ophthalmopathy. Whole-study findings and limits: Ophthalmopathy was identified by the model a median approximately six months ahead of onset.

The sequenced sample was blood. The J gene is TRBJ2-1, the V gene TRBV20-1; D gene uncertain. This TCR came from a man aged 35 to 55 with Graves' hyperthyroidism that later progressed to Graves' ophthalmopathy. CDR3 nucleotides: TGCAGTGCTAGAGTATGGCGGTCCTACAATGAGCAGTTCTTC. Amino acid sequence: CSARVWRSYNEQFF.